The source of this TCR beta chain is a study of blood T cell repertoires in COVID-19. The wider study: COVID-19 samples collected from the United States, Italy and Spain covered acute and convalescent phases.

Some clones are missing from TCRdb's copy, which holds only in-frame ones; the method was immunoSEQ multiplex PCR. The data contain tens of thousands of clones, just under 80% of them seen just once; the ten biggest clones take up less than 7%. Patients from Seattle were sampled longitudinally, starting during active infection. Between the trimmed V and J ends, which lost 7 bases and 1 base, there was a span of 14 bases. The CDR3 is 15 amino acids. Germline V CDR1 and CDR2: SEHNR, FQNEAQ (reference sequence). This sequence originates from a man between 65 and 80 years old with COVID-19, enrolled during active disease. The sample consisted of peripheral blood. V usage is TRBV7-9 and J usage is TRBJ1-3; no reliable D call. CDR3 in DNA: TGTGCCAGCATCCGGCCGGGAGCTTCTGGAAACACCATATATTTT. Its translation is CASIRPGASGNTIYF.